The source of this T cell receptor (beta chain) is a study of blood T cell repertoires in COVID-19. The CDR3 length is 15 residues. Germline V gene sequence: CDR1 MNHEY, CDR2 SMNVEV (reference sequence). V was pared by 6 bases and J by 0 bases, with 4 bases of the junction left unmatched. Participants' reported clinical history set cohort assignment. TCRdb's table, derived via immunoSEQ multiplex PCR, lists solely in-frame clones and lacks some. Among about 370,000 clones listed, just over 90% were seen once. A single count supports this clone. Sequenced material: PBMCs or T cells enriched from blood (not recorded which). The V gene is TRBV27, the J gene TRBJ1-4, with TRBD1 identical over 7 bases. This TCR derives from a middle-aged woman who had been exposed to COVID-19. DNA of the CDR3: TGTGCCAGCAGCCTACAGGGGTCAACTAATGAAAAACTGTTTTTT. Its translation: CASSLQGSTNEKLFF.